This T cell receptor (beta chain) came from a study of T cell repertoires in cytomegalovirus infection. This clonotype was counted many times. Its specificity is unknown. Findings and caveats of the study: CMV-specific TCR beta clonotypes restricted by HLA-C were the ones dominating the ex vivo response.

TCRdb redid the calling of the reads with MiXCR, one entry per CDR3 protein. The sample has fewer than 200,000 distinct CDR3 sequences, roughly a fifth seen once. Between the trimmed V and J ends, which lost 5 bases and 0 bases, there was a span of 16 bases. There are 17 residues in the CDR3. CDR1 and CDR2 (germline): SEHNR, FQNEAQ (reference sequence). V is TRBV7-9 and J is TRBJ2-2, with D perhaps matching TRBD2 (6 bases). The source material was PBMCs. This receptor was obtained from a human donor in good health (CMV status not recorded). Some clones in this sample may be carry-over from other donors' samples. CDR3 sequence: CASSPEWGGANTGELFF. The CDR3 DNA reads TGTGCCAGCAGCCCGGAGTGGGGAGGAGCGAACACCGGGGAGCTGTTTTTT.